Following are 30 T cell receptor beta chains from one sample sequenced in a study of a mutant IDH1 vaccine in newly diagnosed glioma (dated by TCRdb to the early 2020s). The time point label, as the study defines it: week 47, end of study. Every vaccine dose consisted of 300 ug of a 20-mer mutant IDH1 peptide in Montanide, administered subcutaneously together with topical imiquimod. The library was produced with the immunoSEQ multiplex PCR assay. In TCRdb, the immuneACCESS table is reduced to in-frame sequences with V and J assigned. These tables do not hold every clone; where another copy was compared, an unresolved V gene accounts for under half, and the others remain unexplained. In this sample the table shows about 56,000 clones, 60% to 80% of which occur a single time. The ten largest clones capture over 4.5% of the sample. These receptors' antigens are unknown. The sample here was PBMCs, taken from a glioma patient whose treatment included an IDH1 peptide vaccine. Receptor source: a man aged 50-59 years with glioma.

V usage is TRBV9 and J usage is TRBJ2-5; D is possibly TRBD2 (6 bases). Germline CDR1 is SGDLS and CDR2 is YYNGEE. The V end lost 4 bases, the J end lost 4 bases, and 14 bases lay between the germline ends. This CDR3 spans 14 amino acids. CDR3 DNA: TGTGCCAGCAGCCGGGACTCCTACGGAGAGACCCAGTACTTC. As protein: CASSRDSYGETQYF.

This clone occurred once. This chain connects TRBV5-1 to TRBJ1-6, with D perhaps matching TRBD1 (5 bases). This CDR3 contains 15 residues. Trimming pared 3 bases from V and 7 bases from J, leaving 14 bases between. In germline, CDR1 is SGHRS, CDR2 YFSETQ. CDR3: CASSSGARSNSPLHF. The CDR3, as DNA: TGCGCCAGCAGCTCCGGGGCCAGATCCAATTCACCCCTCCACTTT.

The J gene is TRBJ1-3, the V gene TRBV9; D gene uncertain. CDR1 SGDLS and CDR2 YYNGEE come from the germline V gene. V lost 6 bases and J 0 bases, leaving 7 bases between the germline ends. This CDR3 comprises 13 residues. The CDR3 loop reads CASTSDSGNTIYF. CDR3 bases: TGTGCCAGCACCTCGGACTCTGGAAACACCATATATTTT.

J is TRBJ2-7 and V is TRBV5-1; possible D gene TRBD2, 7 bases. Germline assignment: CDR1 SGHRS and CDR2 YFSETQ. The CDR3 covers 16 residues. The V end was cut by 0 bases, the J end by 2 bases, with 15 bases between. This chain's CDR3 is CASSLVGGQWAYEQYF. CDR3 coding DNA: TGCGCCAGCAGCTTGGTCGGGGGGCAGTGGGCCTACGAGCAGTACTTC.

V is TRBV30 and J is TRBJ2-7; D is perhaps TRBD1 (7 bases). From germline, CDR1 is GTSNPN and CDR2 SVGIG (reference sequence). Trimming pared 2 bases from V and 5 bases from J, leaving 16 bases between. The CDR3 runs 14 residues. The CDR3 DNA reads TGTGCCTGGAGTATCCCGACAGGGAGGCACGAGCAGTACTTC. It yields the protein CAWSIPTGRHEQYF.

This clone has only a few counts. This sequence joins TRBV4-1 and TRBJ2-5; 10 nucleotides match TRBD2. Germline V gene data show CDR1 as MGHRA and CDR2 as YSYEKL. The CDR3 length is 18 residues. The ends lost 1 base at V and 7 bases at J; junction bases unmatched: 15. DNA for the CDR3: TGCGCCAGCAGCCAAGTGCCCGGGACTAGCGACCTCAAGGGGACCCAGTACTTC. Amino acids: CASSQVPGTSDLKGTQYF.

V usage is TRBV5-4 and J usage is TRBJ1-2; D gene ambiguous. The germline V gene has CDR1 SGHNT and CDR2 YYREEE (reference sequence). The CDR3 extends over 13 amino acids. Trimming shortened V by 0 bases and J by 8 bases, and 11 bases separated the two germline ends. The CDR3 DNA sequence: TGTGCCAGCAGCTTGGTAGGGTCGAGCGGCTACACCTTC. Its translation: CASSLVGSSGYTF. The whole variable domain, filled in from reference TRBV5-4 and TRBJ1-2, reads ETGVTQSPTHLIKTRGQQVTLRCSSQSGHNTVSWYQQALGQGPQFIFQYYREEENGRGNFPPRFSGLQFPNYSSELNVNALELDDSALYLCASSLVGSSGYTFGSGTRLTVV.

As concerns this clone: Sequence at one end of the junction differs from germline and may be a read error. This rearrangement joins TRBV19 to TRBJ1-6, with D tentatively TRBD1 (6 bases). CDR1 is LNHDA and CDR2 is SQIVND in the germline V gene (reference sequence). The CDR3 is 15 amino acids. The CDR3 DNA reads TGTGCCAGTAGCCCGCTCCCAAGGACCGGACAGCCCCAGGACTTT. Translated: CASSPLPRTGQPQDF.

The V and J genes are TRBV6-1 and TRBJ1-2; D is unclear. From germline, CDR1 is MNHNS and CDR2 SASEGT. This CDR3 has 12 amino acids. V shed 10 bases and J shed 2 bases, with 11 bases lying between them. CDR3 protein: CAISRLNYGYTF. CDR3 sequence (DNA): TGTGCCATCTCGCGCTTGAACTATGGCTACACCTTC.

The chain combines TRBV7-8 with TRBJ1-5, with a tentative D call TRBD1 (6 bases). The CDR3 covers 15 residues. Germline CDR1 and CDR2: SGHVS and FQNEAQ. The V end was cut by 6 bases, the J end by 5 bases, with 17 bases between. CDR3 bases: TGTGCCAGCAGTTCCGCTGACAGGACCGATCAGCCCCAGCATTTT. Its translation: CASSSADRTDQPQHF.

CDR3 amino acids: CASSQDGPGRLQETQYF. The CDR3 bases are TGTGCCAGCAGCCAAGATGGCCCGGGTCGCCTTCAAGAGACCCAGTACTTC. This chain uses TRBV4-2 with TRBJ2-5; D ambiguous. Trimming stripped 0 bases from V and 2 bases from J, with 16 bases between. The CDR3 consists of 17 residues. Germline values: CDR1 LGHNA, CDR2 YNFKEQ.

This rearrangement joins TRBV4-1 to TRBJ2-5; D call uncertain. This CDR3 spans 15 amino acids. The germline CDR1 and CDR2 sequences are MGHRA and YSYEKL. Trimming removed 3 bases from V and 5 bases from J, with 16 bases in between. CDR3 region: CASSQHPGVGETQYF. The CDR3 DNA sequence: TGCGCCAGCAGCCAGCACCCAGGCGTTGGCGAGACCCAGTACTTC.

Here the CDR3 reads CAWSTQGNQPQHF. For the CDR3, the DNA is TGTGCCTGGAGTACACAGGGTAATCAGCCCCAGCATTTT. The gene calls are TRBV30 and TRBJ1-5; weak D call: TRBD1 (6 bases). Trimming took 2 bases from V and 4 from J, leaving 9 bases between them. Germline CDR1 GTSNPN, CDR2 SVGIG (reference sequence). CDR3 length: 13 amino acids.

J is TRBJ2-7 and V is TRBV5-6; D might be TRBD1 or TRBD2, each matching 6 bases. Germline CDR1 reads SGHDT; CDR2 reads YYEEEE. The ends were cut back, 3 bases at V and 5 bases at J, with 12 bases in the middle. This CDR3 spans 13 amino acids. The CDR3 coding sequence is TGTGCCAGCAGCTCGAGGGGGGTCGACGAGCAGTACTTC. Translation gives CASSSRGVDEQYF.

This clone was picked up a small number of times. V is TRBV29-1 and J is TRBJ2-1; 7 bases are a match to TRBD2. CDR1 is SQVTM and CDR2 is ANQGSEA in the germline V gene. This CDR3 is built from 14 residues. Trimming removed 4 bases from V and 7 bases from J; junction bases left unmatched: 10. CDR3 DNA sequence: TGCAGCGTTGGGGGGGGTCTACTGGGAAATGAGCAGTTCTTC. Encoded protein: CSVGGGLLGNEQFF.

This chain connects TRBV5-1 to TRBJ1-1; tentative D call: TRBD1 (6 bases). This CDR3 region has 15 residues. Trimming shortened V by 4 bases and J by 0 bases, and 13 bases separated the two germline ends. CDR1 SGHRS and CDR2 YFSETQ come from the germline V gene. In DNA form, the CDR3 reads TGCGCCAGCAGCCGGGGGGCAGGGCTGAACACTGAAGCTTTCTTT. Its translation is CASSRGAGLNTEAFF. The full variable domain, rest sourced from reference TRBV5-1 and TRBJ1-1, is KAGVTQTPRYLIKTRGQQVTLSCSPISGHRSVSWYQQTPGQGLQFLFEYFSETQRNKGNFPGRFSGRQFSNSRSEMNVSTLELGDSALYLCASSRGAGLNTEAFFGQGTRLTVV.

V gene TRBV6-1 combines with J gene TRBJ1-1, with 8 bases lining up with TRBD1. Trimming took 5 bases from V and 5 from J; bases not matched to a gene: 10. Germline V gene lookup returns CDR1 MNHNS and CDR2 SASEGT. CDR3 length: 15 amino acids. Here the CDR3 reads CASSSWTGRGTEAFF. The CDR3, as DNA: TGTGCCAGCAGTTCTTGGACAGGGCGAGGGACTGAAGCTTTCTTT.

The J gene is TRBJ2-3, the V gene TRBV9; 7 positions agree with TRBD2. The germline gives CDR1 SGDLS, CDR2 YYNGEE. The V segment lost 4 bases and the J segment 4 bases; nucleotides outside the gene matches: 9. The CDR3 totals 15 residues. The CDR3 nucleotides are TGTGCCAGCAGCCCTAGGAGCGGGGTTGCAGATACGCAGTATTTT. Amino acids: CASSPRSGVADTQYF.

This chain joins TRBV6-1 and TRBJ2-7; D remains unclear. CDR1 is MNHNS, CDR2 SASEGT, per germline. Trimming took 5 bases from V and 7 from J, leaving 12 bases between them. This CDR3 spans 12 amino acids. CDR3 sequence: CASSPRDGEQYF. CDR3 sequence (DNA): TGTGCCAGCAGTCCTAGAGACGGTGAGCAGTACTTC.

A single count supports this clone. The chain employs TRBV18 and TRBJ1-1, with 7 bases lining up with TRBD1. V shed 3 bases and J 5 bases; nucleotides not matched to a gene: 9. Germline loops: CDR1 KGHSH, CDR2 LQKENI. The CDR3 totals 15 residues. CDR3 sequence (DNA): TGTGCCAGCTCACCTCTTACAGGGGAAGGAACTGAAGCTTTCTTT. As protein: CASSPLTGEGTEAFF.

The chain employs TRBV6-6 and TRBJ1-1; D unclear. The CDR3 is 10 amino acids. Germline V gene data show CDR1 as MNHNY and CDR2 as SVGAGI (reference sequence). Trimming stripped 8 bases from V and 7 bases from J, with 8 bases between. This chain's CDR3 is CASGRDEAFF. DNA of the CDR3: TGTGCCAGCGGGCGAGATGAAGCTTTCTTT.

The rearrangement uses TRBV28 and TRBJ1-1, with 8 positions matching TRBD1. The CDR3 consists of 13 residues. Germline V gene sequence: CDR1 MDHEN, CDR2 SYDVKM. The V segment lost 5 bases and the J segment 6 bases; nucleotides outside the gene matches: 5. CDR3 nucleotide sequence: TGTGCCAGCAGTCGACAGGGGACGCCTGAAGCTTTCTTT. This encodes CASSRQGTPEAFF.

The sample holds a few counts of this clone. The chain carries TRBV6-5 and TRBJ1-1; no reliable D call. CDR3 length: 16 amino acids. V lost 2 bases to trimming and J lost 7 bases, with 20 bases between them. The germline V gene has CDR1 MNHEY and CDR2 SVGAGI. CDR3 in DNA: TGTGCCAGCAGTTACAACCCCCTCGGGGAAAGGGATGAAGCTTTCTTT. Amino acids: CASSYNPLGERDEAFF.

In this sample, this clone turned up a few times. The gene calls are TRBV6-6 and TRBJ2-5, with 10 bases identical to TRBD1. The CDR3 runs 15 residues. Germline lookup yields CDR1 MNHNY and CDR2 SVGAGI (reference sequence). V lost 4 bases and J lost 5; bases outside the gene matches: 7. In DNA, the CDR3 is TGTGCCAGCAGTTCGCCGGGACAGGGGCTCGAGACCCAGTACTTC. It yields the protein CASSSPGQGLETQYF.

The chain is built from TRBV5-1 and TRBJ2-7; 10 bases match TRBD1. Germline V gene sequence: CDR1 SGHRS, CDR2 YFSETQ. The CDR3 loop spans 14 amino acids. V gave up 2 bases and J gave up 3 bases; unmatched junction bases: 2. CDR3 residues: CASSFGTGDYEQYF. The CDR3 DNA is TGCGCCAGCAGCTTTGGGACAGGGGACTACGAGCAGTACTTC.

This rearrangement joins TRBV15 to TRBJ2-7; D not certain. Germline lookup yields CDR1 LNHNV and CDR2 YYDKDF (reference sequence). Deletions cut 1 base from V and 2 bases from J, with 9 bases between. The CDR3 contains 14 residues. In nucleotides, the CDR3 is TGTGCCACCAGCAGAGGGGTCCCAACCTACGAGCAGTACTTC. Residues: CATSRGVPTYEQYF.

The rearrangement uses TRBV7-2 and TRBJ2-2; no reliable D call. V was shortened by 3 bases and J by 9 bases, with 11 bases between the two germline ends. From germline, CDR1 is SGHTA and CDR2 FQGNSA. The CDR3 is 13 amino acids. CDR3 bases: TGTGCCAGCAGCTTCCGGCGCCCGAGGGAGCTGTTTTTT. Translation gives CASSFRRPRELFF.

The chain combines TRBV5-1 with TRBJ2-7; D is undetermined. This CDR3 has 15 amino acids. CDR1 and CDR2 (germline): SGHRS, YFSETQ. Trimming removed 3 bases at V and 2 bases at J, with 15 bases between. The CDR3 nucleotides read TGCGCCAGCAGCTCGACCCTCTACGGAGCCTACGAGCAGTACTTC. Translating it yields CASSSTLYGAYEQYF.

This clone has more than one count but fewer than ten. This chain joins TRBV2 and TRBJ1-1; 7 bases match TRBD1. The CDR3 length is 15 residues. V lost 7 bases and J lost 2; bases outside the gene matches: 10. The germline gives CDR1 SNHLY, CDR2 FYNNEI. The CDR3 is CASNRLRGPNTEAFF. In DNA form, the CDR3 reads TGTGCCAGCAACCGACTGAGGGGGCCCAACACTGAAGCTTTCTTT.

V is TRBV5-1 and J is TRBJ2-1; D not certain. The CDR3 has 16 residues. V was trimmed by 0 bases and J by 0 bases, leaving 10 bases between them. Germline V gene sequence: CDR1 SGHRS, CDR2 YFSETQ. CDR3 coding DNA: TGCGCCAGCAGCTTGGAGGGCAGAAGCTCCTACAATGAGCAGTTCTTC. Protein sequence: CASSLEGRSSYNEQFF.